This TCR beta chain was found in a study of T cell changes during pregnancy in multiple sclerosis. V lost 8 bases to trimming and J lost 7 bases; unmatched junction nucleotides: 10. Germline V CDR1 and CDR2: GTSNPN, SVGIG (reference sequence). The CDR3 is 13 amino acids. Sequencing used immunoSEQ multiplex PCR; TCRdb keeps in-frame clones, though not all of them. The sample has tens of thousands of clones; 91% are singletons. This receptor was taken from a female donor in good health, enrolled as a control in a pregnancy study. The chain uses TRBV30 and TRBJ2-1, with TRBD1 matching over 8 bases. Material: peripheral blood, obtained after pregnancy. CDR3 sequence (DNA): TGTGCCGGAATAATGACAGGGGTTAATGAGCAGTTCTTC. Amino acids: CAGIMTGVNEQFF.